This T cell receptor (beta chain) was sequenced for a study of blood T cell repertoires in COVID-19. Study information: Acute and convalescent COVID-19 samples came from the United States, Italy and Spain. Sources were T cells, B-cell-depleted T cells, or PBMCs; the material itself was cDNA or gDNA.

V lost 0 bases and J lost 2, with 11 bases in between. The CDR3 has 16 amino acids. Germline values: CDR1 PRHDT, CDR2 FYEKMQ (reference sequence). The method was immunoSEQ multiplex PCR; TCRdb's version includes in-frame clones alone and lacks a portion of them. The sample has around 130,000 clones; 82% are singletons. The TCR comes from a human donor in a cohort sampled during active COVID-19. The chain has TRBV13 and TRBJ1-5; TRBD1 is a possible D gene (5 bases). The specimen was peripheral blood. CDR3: CASSLGPGLGNQPQHF. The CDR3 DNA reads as TGTGCCAGCAGCTTAGGTCCAGGGCTAGGCAATCAGCCCCAGCATTTT.